The table lists the clone carrying this TCR beta chain with many counts. This specimen belongs to a study of early T cells in non-severe SARS-CoV-2 infection. The wider study: Sequencing of unsorted whole blood was done on bulk RNA, leaving chains unpaired.

TCRdb reprocessed the 5' RACE reads with MiXCR, giving one entry per CDR3 protein. The repertoire holds 35,000 to 40,000 distinct CDR3 sequences, with roughly 6.2% as singletons. Germline lookup yields CDR1 MNHNY and CDR2 SVGAGI (reference sequence). CDR3 length: 16 residues. Germline trimming cut 0 bases from V and 4 bases from J; bases unmatched to any gene: 5. Sequencing used whole blood. The rearrangement links TRBV6-6 to TRBJ2-1; 8 nucleotides line up with TRBD2. This clonotype was obtained from an adult who was a healthcare worker with PCR-confirmed SARS-CoV-2 infection or an uninfected control (not recorded which). CDR3 DNA sequence: TGTGCCAGCAGTTACTCGGTTAGCGGGATTTACAATGAGCAGTTCTTC. Its translation: CASSYSVSGIYNEQFF.